This T cell receptor (beta chain) was recovered during a study of CD8 T cells in Susac syndrome. Sequencing of TCR beta drew on CD8+ and CD4+ T cells from blood. The healthy controls were matched to patients by age and sex. With 0 bases removed from V and 8 bases from J, the gap between germline ends came to 4 bases. This CDR3 is built from 11 residues. Germline lookup yields CDR1 SGHRS and CDR2 YFSETQ. When the RNA was reverse transcribed, random hexamers were used with an input of about 0.45 to 1 ug. Across 54 Vbeta and 13 Jbeta, TCR beta CDR3 was amplified with immunoSEQ multiplex PCR. Each CDR3 protein is one row after TCRdb ran MiXCR on the immunoSEQ multiplex PCR reads. The table lists some 150,000 distinct CDR3 sequences, less than 95% of them singletons.

Sequencing was done on a sample of CD4+ T cells from PBMCs. The sequence was collected from a human donor in good health. This chain uses TRBV5-1 with TRBJ2-3; D gene ambiguous. CDR3 bases: TGCGCCAGCAGCTTGGAGATTACGCAGTATTTT. As protein: CASSLEITQYF. Variable domain in full (rest from reference TRBV5-1 and TRBJ2-3): KAGVTQTPRYLIKTRGQQVTLSCSPISGHRSVSWYQQTPGQGLQFLFEYFSETQRNKGNFPGRFSGRQFSNSRSEMNVSTLELGDSALYLCASSLEITQYFGPGTRLTVL.